The clone carrying this TCR beta chain was seen a handful of times. The sample belongs to a study of long-term antiretroviral therapy in people with HIV. Version v3.0 of the immunoSEQ assay ran at survey level. Using immunoSEQ multiplex PCR, the repertoire was profiled, and TCRdb retains in-frame clones only, with some absent. Of about 39,000 clones listed, about nine tenths are singletons. The CDR3 sequence is 14 residues long. The V segment lost 6 bases and the J segment 8 bases; nucleotides outside the gene matches: 4. Germline CDR1 MNHNS, CDR2 SASEGT. This sample comprised unsorted PBMCs, obtained 1.2 years after starting antiretroviral therapy. This TCR was recovered from a woman in her forties or fifties with HIV. The chain uses TRBV6-1 and TRBJ1-6; 10 bases align to TRBD1. This CDR3 is CASRRDRGHSPLHF. The CDR3 coding sequence is TGTGCCAGCAGGCGGGACAGGGGTCATTCACCCCTCCACTTT.